This T cell receptor (beta chain) came from a study of regulatory T cells in long-lasting Graves disease (dated by TCRdb to the early 2020s). With regard to the full study: In the newly diagnosed Graves' disease group, patients had been taking antithyroid drugs for less than 3 months. Peripheral blood TCR sequencing and RNA sequencing compared persistent Graves' disease patients with newly diagnosed Graves' disease patients. A total of roughly 33 samples underwent TCR sequencing: about 13 from persistent and some 20 from newly diagnosed Graves' disease patients. The study took place in China and was registered as a clinical trial.

From a lookup of the germline V gene (reference sequence), CDR1 and CDR2 are MNHEY and SMNVEV. Clipping removes 3 bases from V and 0 bases from J, with 8 as the unmatched junction base count. The CDR3 numbers 16 residues from cysteine through phenylalanine. The read is trimmed to its CDR3 DNA, 48 bases read in frame from base 1. This specimen's time point label, interpreted: newly diagnosed GD, antithyroid drugs for less than 3 months. For both TCR sequencing and RNA sequencing, RNA was extracted from PBMCs using TRIzol. The diagnosis of Graves' disease followed American Thyroid Association guidelines. The patients came from an endocrinology department in Xi'an, China. From each patient, 7.5 to 9.5 milliliters of peripheral blood was collected into an EDTA anticoagulant tube. Ficoll Paque Plus density gradient separation was used to isolate PBMCs, and no further T cell sorting was performed. An Agilent 2100 Bioanalyzer and agarose gel were used to check RNA quality, while a NanoDrop 2000 measured RNA concentration.

The library was built by means of multiplex PCR. This sample was sequenced with an Illumina HiSeq 4000. To build TCR beta libraries, CDR3 regions were amplified by Arm-PCR using iRepertoire HTBI primers. Before sequencing, the PCR products underwent gel purification. The original pipeline was this. Gene usage analysis of CDR3 amino acid clonotypes relied on the approximately 60 TRBV and 13 to 15 TRBJ segments identified across samples. COPE and FqMerger were used to merge filtered high-quality paired reads into contigs. BLAST was used to align contigs to IMGT TRBV, TRBD and TRBJ reference genes, and CDR3 was defined according to IMGT. Highly expanded clones were defined as clonotypes with a frequency above 0.1%. Shannon entropy served as the measure of repertoire diversity, while the Gini coefficient captured V-J evenness. A clonotype found in more than one individual was treated as public. TCRdb passed the public sequencing reads through fastp at Q25 and MiXCR, retaining productive beta sequences. Rows matching on CDR3 protein sequence are summarized as one entry with the most common DNA and genes. TCRdb's processing, not the authors' own work, is the source of the V and J calls. The sample contains hundreds of thousands of distinct CDR3 sequences, approximately 15% of them found a single time. The biggest ten clones account for more than 15% of the sample.

This clonotype was detected ten times or more. The specificity of this receptor is unknown. Base-call qualities are not available, and no considerably larger clone is one nucleotide away. Broad study findings and their caveats: The authors noted that the small sample size was a limitation that may lower accuracy. The study examined only peripheral blood because the primary lesion, thyroid tissue, could not be accessed. Compared with newly diagnosed patients, persistent Graves' disease patients had lower TCR Shannon entropy and fewer highly expanded clones, which suggests clonal expansion. Only the TCR beta chain was sequenced and analyzed. Patients with persistent disease shared more public clonotypes (around 3,000) than newly diagnosed patients did (around 980). Persistent disease showed preferential use of TRBV28, TRBJ1-2 and TRBJ2-5, whereas newly diagnosed disease favored TRBV20-1 and TRBJ2-1.

Another study also made use of these data, one on T cells in Graves' hyperthyroidism and ophthalmopathy. From the second report: A patient counted as having stable Graves' hyperthyroidism if no progression to ophthalmopathy occurred over 18 months of follow-up. Hyperthyroidism patients were aged 18 to 65 years and newly diagnosed, with disease duration of less than 2 months. Patients with uncontrolled infections, other autoimmune diseases, pregnancy or lactation were excluded. Clinical symptoms, serum thyroxine and TRAb, thyroid ultrasound, and orbital computed tomography formed the basis for the diagnoses. A first-round RT-PCR of the TCR CDR3 used the HTBI primer set with the Qiagen OneStep RT-PCR kit. Most expanded thyroid clonotypes (frequency above 0.001) were also found in blood, which suggests that blood repertoires may mirror thyroid immune responses. In cross-validation, a model built on a 13 V-J signature told ophthalmopathy apart from stable hyperthyroidism with approximately 90% sensitivity and approximately 84% specificity, and in testing the same model reached 80%/75%. In validation, the model predicted progression to ophthalmopathy a median of roughly 6.1 months before onset, with approximately 70% sensitivity and 72.22% specificity. TCR V-J signatures able to tell the groups apart were searched for in a discovery cohort of around 95 patients, of whom 43 had Graves' ophthalmopathy and around 56 had stable Graves' hyperthyroidism. Prospective prediction of ophthalmopathy was tested in an independent validation cohort consisting of 18 hyperthyroidism patients and around 17 patients who later progressed to ophthalmopathy. The roughly 100 discovery patients were randomly divided into training and test sets at a 7:3 ratio. Thyroid tissue and blood T-cell repertoires from roughly 6 Graves' hyperthyroidism patients were also compared in the study. After sampling, hyperthyroidism patients received methimazole starting at 30 mg daily, and ophthalmopathy patients received high-dose intravenous methylprednisolone. Libraries were constructed in a second round of multiplex PCR, after which size selection and purification were carried out. Paired-end sequencing of the libraries was performed with 100 bp reads on an Illumina HiSeq2000. SOAPnuke was used to process the raw data, removing reads that contained adapters or uncalled bases, had a mean Phred below 15, or lacked an exact match to the constant primer or identifier. High-quality paired reads were merged with COPE v1.2.5, and unique nucleotide sequences were defined as clonotypes. Clonotypes were aligned to IMGT TRBV, TRBD and TRBJ reference segments using MiTCR v1.1. The analysis was restricted to V-J combinations with a frequency above 0.0001, which together covered around 99% of the repertoires. A TCS score was defined as the ratio between F50 (clonal expansion) and ExV (chaos), using BLOSUM62-based TCRdist between CDR3 peptides within each V-J. Welch's t-statistics and random forest reduced approximately 520 V-J features to roughly 13, which were used in a naive Bayes classifier (R e1071). No statistical method was used to set the sample size in advance, and investigators knew the group allocation. The paper reports TCR Vbeta CDR3 sequencing of 140 or so peripheral blood samples: some 44 ophthalmopathy, around 80 hyperthyroidism and about 17 progressor patients.

The chain is made from TRBV27 and TRBJ2-7, and 7 junction bases match TRBD1. The clonotype was recovered from a woman aged 30 to 39 with Graves disease. Donor details come from another sample of the same person, matched by shared clones. The material was peripheral blood mononuclear cells (PBMCs), obtained at new diagnosis, from a patient treated with antithyroid drugs. In nucleotides, the sequence is TGTGCCAGCAGTTTGCCACCGGGACAGAGCTCCTACGAGCAGTACTTC. This encodes CASSLPPGQSSYEQYF.